This T cell receptor (beta chain) emerged from a study of blood T cells in healthy people across ages. Whole-study results and caveats: Calculation of diversity from one million T cells yielded estimates considered to be underestimates.

This CDR3 spans 14 amino acids. Between the trimmed V and J ends, which lost 5 bases and 3 bases, there was a span of 16 bases. Germline V gene data show CDR1 as DFQATT and CDR2 as SNEGSKA (reference sequence). At least ten counts were recorded for this clonotype. The antigen is undetermined. The authors ran a second PCR of roughly 6 to 12 cycles using a sample-barcoded 5' primer and a J-beta primer mix. Each CDR3 protein gets one entry after TCRdb re-called the 5' RACE reads with MiXCR. The sample holds 1.5 million to 2 million distinct CDR3 sequences, 28% seen once. The chain joins TRBV20-1 to TRBJ1-2, with D tentatively TRBD1 (5 bases). Sample: blood. This TCR came from a woman under 40 in good health. In nucleotides, the CDR3 is TGCAGTGCTTCAACAGGCCGGTTCGACTATGGCTACACCTTC. Translating it yields CSASTGRFDYGYTF.